One sample yielded the 10 T cell receptor beta chains listed below, sequenced in a study of shared clonotypes between healthy human individuals (dated by TCRdb to 2018 to 2020). The library was built by means of the immunoSEQ multiplex PCR assay. TCRdb provides this immuneACCESS table in a form limited to in-frame rearrangements. Some clones are lacking; in checked studies, under half of them reflect an unresolved V gene, and why the rest are absent is not known. The sample yields about 470,000 clones; roughly 83% were counted once. The ten largest clones capture approximately 13% of the sample. Material for sequencing was PBMCs. All receptors derive from a woman aged 40 to 50 in good health. Some clones in this sample may be carry-over from other donors' samples.

This clone occurred once. This rearrangement joins TRBV10-1 to TRBJ2-2; 8 bases are shared with TRBD2. CDR3 length: 13 amino acids. The germline gives CDR1 WNHNN, CDR2 SYGVQD (reference sequence). The J segment lost 1 base and the V segment lost 8 bases, leaving 0 bases of the junction unmatched. CDR3 loop: CASGTRNTGELFF. Written as DNA, the CDR3 is TGCGCCAGCGGGACTAGGAACACCGGGGAGCTGTTTTTT.

This rearrangement joins TRBV9 to TRBJ2-1; D is unresolved. The V and J ends lost 4 bases and 0 bases respectively, with 8 bases between them. The CDR3 consists of 14 residues. Germline V CDR1 and CDR2: SGDLS, YYNGEE. CDR3 in amino acids: CASSIAGSYNEQFF. The CDR3, as DNA: TGTGCCAGCAGCATAGCTGGCTCCTACAATGAGCAGTTCTTC.

This clone was detected many times. Within the sample, other DNA sequences also encode this same CDR3. The chain employs TRBV28 and TRBJ2-7; 9 nucleotides match TRBD1. V lost 4 bases to trimming and J lost 4 bases; unmatched junction nucleotides: 11. The CDR3 extends over 16 amino acids. The germline V gene has CDR1 MDHEN and CDR2 SYDVKM. The CDR3 region is CASSSVSGQGWYEQYF. DNA of the CDR3: TGTGCCAGCAGTTCTGTTTCGGGACAGGGATGGTACGAGCAGTACTTC.

The V gene is TRBV5-1, the J gene TRBJ2-7, with 10 nucleotides matching TRBD2. The CDR3 contains 17 residues. J was trimmed by 7 bases and V by 2 bases; bases with no gene match: 15. Per germline, CDR1 SGHRS and CDR2 YFSETQ. CDR3 region: CASSLLLPSSGREEQYF. The CDR3 DNA sequence: TGCGCCAGCAGCTTACTCCTACCCTCTAGCGGGAGAGAGGAGCAGTACTTC.

The chain uses TRBV7-2 and TRBJ2-7; D is unresolved. Trimming left V 0 bases short and J 3 bases short, with 9 bases between. CDR1 and CDR2 (germline): SGHTA, FQGNSA. The CDR3 totals 14 residues. The CDR3 DNA follows: TGTGCCAGCAGCTTAGCGTTGCCGAACTACGAGCAGTACTTC. Translation: CASSLALPNYEQYF. The variable domain in full, completed from reference TRBV7-2 and TRBJ2-7, reads GAGVSQSPSNKVTEKGKDVELRCDPISGHTALYWYRQSLGQGLEFLIYFQGNSAPDKSGLPSDRFSAERTGGSVSTLTIQRTQQEDSAVYLCASSLALPNYEQYFGPGTRLTVT.

V usage is TRBV7-8 and J usage is TRBJ2-7; 8 bases fit TRBD1. The length of the CDR3 is 14 residues. Germline assignment: CDR1 SGHVS and CDR2 FQNEAQ. The V segment lost 6 bases and the J segment 3 bases; nucleotides outside the gene matches: 7. In DNA form, the CDR3 reads TGTGCCAGCAGTCCCCGGGACAGGCTCTACGAGCAGTACTTC. Translating gives CASSPRDRLYEQYF.

The chain uses TRBV25-1 and TRBJ2-7; 7 bases are shared with TRBD1. Germline V gene data show CDR1 as MGHDK and CDR2 as SYGVNS. The CDR3 loop spans 14 amino acids. Losses at the gene ends were 4 bases for V and 5 bases for J; bases not matched to a gene: 8. CDR3 protein: CASSVQGVFHEQYF. The CDR3 DNA sequence: TGTGCCAGCAGTGTGCAGGGGGTTTTCCACGAGCAGTACTTC.

This chain connects TRBV5-5 to TRBJ2-7, with D maybe TRBD1 (6 bases). V was cut by 1 base and J by 3 bases, with 11 bases left in between. The V gene's germline CDR1 is SGHKS and CDR2 YYEKEE (reference sequence). The CDR3 contains 14 residues. The CDR3 region has the DNA TGTGCCAGCAGCTTGCAGGGGAGTATCTACGAGCAGTACTTC. Its protein is CASSLQGSIYEQYF.

The CDR3: CASSLQANNYEQYF. DNA for the CDR3: TGTGCCAGCAGCTTACAAGCGAACAACTACGAGCAGTACTTC. The chain uses TRBV7-3 and TRBJ2-7, with D uncertain. CDR3 length: 14 amino acids. Trimming took off 2 bases at V and 3 bases at J, with 11 bases between the two ends. CDR1 and CDR2 from the germline V gene are SGHTA and FQGTGA.

The gene calls are TRBV5-1 and TRBJ2-7; D is possibly TRBD1 or TRBD2 (6 bases each). The CDR3 extends over 15 amino acids. Germline assignment: CDR1 SGHRS and CDR2 YFSETQ. Trimming cost V 0 bases and J 0 bases, with 10 bases left between them. Here the CDR3 reads CASSLEGGNSYEQYF. The CDR3 region has the DNA TGCGCCAGCAGCTTGGAGGGGGGCAACTCCTACGAGCAGTACTTC.